The entry below describes one T cell receptor beta chain. No antigen is known for it. These data are taken from a study of cytomegalovirus exposure and HLA in healthy donors. Looking at the study overall: In an earlier analysis, around 120 million unique TCR beta sequences were found from 150 million to 200 million T cells.

Germline V gene lookup returns CDR1 SGHRS and CDR2 YFSETQ. Trimming at V came to 4 bases and at J to 5 bases, leaving 11 bases not matched to a gene. The CDR3 runs to 15 residues. Study-level findings and limits: As a later analysis showed, a missense DCLRE1C variant was linked to trimming of TCR beta V- and J-genes.

The PCR had 60 Vbeta and 13 Jbeta primers. The repertoire was sequenced with immunoSEQ multiplex PCR; TCRdb's copy has only in-frame clones and lacks some. This sample has 100,000 to 120,000 clones, with about three quarters found just once. Source material: PBMCs. This TCR derives from an older woman in good health and CMV-seropositive. The chain carries TRBV5-1 and TRBJ1-2, with 7 nucleotides matching TRBD1. In DNA, the CDR3 is TGCGCCAGCAGCGTAGGACAGGTCGACCCTTATGGCTACACCTTC. Protein sequence: CASSVGQVDPYGYTF.